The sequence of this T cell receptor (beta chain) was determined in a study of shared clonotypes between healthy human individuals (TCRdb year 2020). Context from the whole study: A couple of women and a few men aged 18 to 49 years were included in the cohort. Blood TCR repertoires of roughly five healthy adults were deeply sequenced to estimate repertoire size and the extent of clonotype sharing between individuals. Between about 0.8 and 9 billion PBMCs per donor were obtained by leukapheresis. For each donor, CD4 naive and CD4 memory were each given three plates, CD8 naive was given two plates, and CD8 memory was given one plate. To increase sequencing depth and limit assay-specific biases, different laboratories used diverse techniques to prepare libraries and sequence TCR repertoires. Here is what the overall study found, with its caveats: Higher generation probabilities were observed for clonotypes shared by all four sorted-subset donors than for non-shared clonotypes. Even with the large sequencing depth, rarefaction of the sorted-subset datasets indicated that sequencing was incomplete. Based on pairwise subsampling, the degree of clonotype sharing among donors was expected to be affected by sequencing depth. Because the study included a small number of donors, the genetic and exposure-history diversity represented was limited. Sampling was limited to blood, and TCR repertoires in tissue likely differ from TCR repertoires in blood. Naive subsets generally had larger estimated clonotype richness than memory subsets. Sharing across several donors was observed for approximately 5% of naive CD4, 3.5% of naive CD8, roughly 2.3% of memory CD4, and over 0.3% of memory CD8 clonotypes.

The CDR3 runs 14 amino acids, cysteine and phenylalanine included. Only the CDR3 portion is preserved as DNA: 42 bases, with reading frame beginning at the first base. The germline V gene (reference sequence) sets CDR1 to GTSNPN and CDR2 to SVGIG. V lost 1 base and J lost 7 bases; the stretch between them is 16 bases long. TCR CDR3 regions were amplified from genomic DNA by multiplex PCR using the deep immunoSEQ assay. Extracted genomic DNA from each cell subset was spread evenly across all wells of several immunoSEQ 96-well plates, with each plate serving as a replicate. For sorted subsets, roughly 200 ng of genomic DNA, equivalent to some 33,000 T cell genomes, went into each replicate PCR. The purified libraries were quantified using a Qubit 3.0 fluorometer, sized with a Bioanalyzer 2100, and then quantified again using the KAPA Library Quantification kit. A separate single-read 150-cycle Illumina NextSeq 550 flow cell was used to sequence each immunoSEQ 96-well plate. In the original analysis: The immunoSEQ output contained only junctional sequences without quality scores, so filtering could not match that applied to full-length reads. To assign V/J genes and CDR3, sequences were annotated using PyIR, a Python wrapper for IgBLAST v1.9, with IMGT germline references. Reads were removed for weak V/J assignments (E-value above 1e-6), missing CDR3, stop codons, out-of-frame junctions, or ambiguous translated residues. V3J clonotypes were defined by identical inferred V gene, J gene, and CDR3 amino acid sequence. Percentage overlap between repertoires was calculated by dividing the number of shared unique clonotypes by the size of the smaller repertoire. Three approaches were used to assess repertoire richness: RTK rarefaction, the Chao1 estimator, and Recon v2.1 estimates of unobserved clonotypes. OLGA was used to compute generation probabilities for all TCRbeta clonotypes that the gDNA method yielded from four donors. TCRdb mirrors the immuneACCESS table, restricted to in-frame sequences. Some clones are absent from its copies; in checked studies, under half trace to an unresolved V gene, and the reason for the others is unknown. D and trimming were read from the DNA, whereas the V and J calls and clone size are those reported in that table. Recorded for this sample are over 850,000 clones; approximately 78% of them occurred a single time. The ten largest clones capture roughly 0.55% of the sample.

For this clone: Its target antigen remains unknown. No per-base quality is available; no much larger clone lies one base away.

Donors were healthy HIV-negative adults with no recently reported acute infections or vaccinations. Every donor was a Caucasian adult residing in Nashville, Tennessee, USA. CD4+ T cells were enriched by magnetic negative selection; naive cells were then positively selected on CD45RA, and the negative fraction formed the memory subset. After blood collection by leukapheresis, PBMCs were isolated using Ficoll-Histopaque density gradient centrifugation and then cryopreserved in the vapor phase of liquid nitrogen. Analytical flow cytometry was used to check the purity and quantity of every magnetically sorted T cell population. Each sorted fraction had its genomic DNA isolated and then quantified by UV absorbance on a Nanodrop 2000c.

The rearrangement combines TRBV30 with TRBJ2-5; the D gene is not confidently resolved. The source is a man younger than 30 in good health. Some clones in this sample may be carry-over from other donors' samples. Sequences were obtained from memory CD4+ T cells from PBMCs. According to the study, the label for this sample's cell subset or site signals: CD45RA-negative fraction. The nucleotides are TGTGCCTGGAGTGGAACCACCTCAGGTGGGACCCAGTACTTC. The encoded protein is CAWSGTTSGGTQYF.